Listed below are T cell receptor beta chains from one sample, sequenced in a study of blood T cells in healthy people across ages. TCRdb ran MiXCR on the 5' RACE reads and lists one entry per CDR3 protein. The table includes roughly 830,000 distinct CDR3 sequences, 60% to 80% detected once. The specimen sequenced was blood. These receptors were taken from a man aged 25 to 45 in good health. Each CDR3 is given with its conserved first and last residue. Fields, in order: V gene, clone size, J gene, D gene, CDR3 protein, CDR3 DNA. A D gene is named only where the DNA matches it firmly. Expanded clones get a size class; other rows say once, few or many, or leave the size out.

v_call: TRBV18; clone_size: many; j_call: TRBJ2-7; d_call: TRBD2; cdr3_aa: CASSPTSGYEQYF; cdr3_nt: TGTGCCAGCTCACCGACTAGCGGGTACGAGCAGTACTTC
v_call: TRBV7-3; clone_size: NA; j_call: TRBJ2-6; d_call: TRBD2; cdr3_aa: CASSATSGGSGANVLTF; cdr3_nt: TGTGCCAGCAGCGCGACTAGCGGGGGCTCTGGGGCCAACGTCCTGACTTTC
v_call: TRBV30; clone_size: NA; j_call: TRBJ2-7; d_call: NA; cdr3_aa: CAWMPSDFPTEQYF; cdr3_nt: TGTGCCTGGATGCCTAGCGATTTTCCAACCGAGCAGTACTTC
v_call: TRBV6-2/TRBV6-3; clone_size: NA; j_call: TRBJ2-5; d_call: NA; cdr3_aa: CASSYRQIETQYF; cdr3_nt: TGTGCCAGCAGTTACAGGCAGATCGAGACCCAGTACTTC
v_call: TRBV27; clone_size: NA; j_call: TRBJ2-1; d_call: TRBD2; cdr3_aa: CASSLVRGRAEQFF; cdr3_nt: TGTGCCAGCAGTTTAGTGCGGGGGAGGGCTGAGCAGTTCTTC
v_call: TRBV7-2; clone_size: NA; j_call: TRBJ1-6; d_call: NA; cdr3_aa: CASSRGRGGNSPLHF; cdr3_nt: TGTGCCAGCAGCCGAGGGAGGGGCGGGAATTCACCCCTCCACTTT
v_call: TRBV25-1; clone_size: NA; j_call: TRBJ2-1; d_call: NA; cdr3_aa: CASKGEREYNEQFF; cdr3_nt: TGTGCCAGCAAGGGGGAGAGGGAATACAATGAGCAGTTCTTC
v_call: TRBV5-4; clone_size: NA; j_call: TRBJ1-4; d_call: NA; cdr3_aa: CASSQFLGEKLFF; cdr3_nt: TGTGCCAGCAGTCAGTTCTTAGGTGAAAAACTGTTTTTT
v_call: TRBV25-1; clone_size: NA; j_call: TRBJ2-2; d_call: NA; cdr3_aa: CASSESNRANTGELFF; cdr3_nt: TGTGCCAGCAGTGAATCTAACAGGGCGAACACCGGGGAGCTGTTTTTT
v_call: TRBV12-3/TRBV12-4; clone_size: few; j_call: TRBJ2-1; d_call: TRBD1; cdr3_aa: CTSRTPGQGVLEQFF; cdr3_nt: TGTACCAGCAGGACCCCGGGACAGGGAGTTCTTGAGCAGTTCTTC
v_call: TRBV2; clone_size: NA; j_call: TRBJ2-3; d_call: TRBD2; cdr3_aa: CASSEFAGGPVDTQYF; cdr3_nt: TGTGCCAGCAGTGAATTTGCGGGGGGGCCGGTAGATACGCAGTATTTT
v_call: TRBV20-1; clone_size: many; j_call: TRBJ2-7; d_call: NA; cdr3_aa: CSAERTGSSYEQYF; cdr3_nt: TGCAGTGCCGAACGGACCGGGAGCTCCTACGAGCAGTACTTC
v_call: TRBV29-1; clone_size: few; j_call: TRBJ2-3; d_call: TRBD2; cdr3_aa: CSVVVGTSRDTQYF; cdr3_nt: TGCAGCGTTGTAGTCGGGACTAGTAGGGATACGCAGTATTTT
v_call: TRBV12-3/TRBV12-4; clone_size: NA; j_call: TRBJ2-7; d_call: NA; cdr3_aa: CASSPTRQSYEQYF; cdr3_nt: TGTGCCAGCAGTCCCACCCGACAGTCCTACGAGCAGTACTTC
v_call: TRBV6-2/TRBV6-3; clone_size: NA; j_call: TRBJ1-1; d_call: TRBD1; cdr3_aa: CASRSTPGGGGTEAFF; cdr3_nt: TGTGCCAGCAGAAGTACGCCAGGGGGCGGCGGCACTGAAGCTTTCTTT
v_call: TRBV29-1; clone_size: many; j_call: TRBJ1-1; d_call: TRBD1; cdr3_aa: CSVTQGASTEAFF; cdr3_nt: TGCAGCGTGACACAGGGGGCATCAACTGAAGCTTTCTTT
v_call: TRBV12-3/TRBV12-4; clone_size: NA; j_call: TRBJ2-7; d_call: NA; cdr3_aa: CASSRTAPYEQYF; cdr3_nt: TGTGCCAGCAGCCGGACAGCTCCCTACGAGCAGTACTTC
v_call: TRBV5-1; clone_size: NA; j_call: TRBJ2-3; d_call: NA; cdr3_aa: CASSLSPGLQYF; cdr3_nt: TGCGCCAGCAGCTTGTCGCCAGGGCTACAGTATTTT
v_call: TRBV7-2; clone_size: NA; j_call: TRBJ2-1; d_call: NA; cdr3_aa: CASSLVREEENEQFF; cdr3_nt: TGTGCCAGCAGCTTAGTCAGGGAAGAAGAAAATGAGCAGTTCTTC
v_call: TRBV6-6; clone_size: NA; j_call: TRBJ1-6; d_call: TRBD1; cdr3_aa: CASTKGAANNSPLHF; cdr3_nt: TGTGCCAGCACCAAGGGGGCAGCAAATAATTCACCCCTCCACTTT
v_call: TRBV14; clone_size: NA; j_call: TRBJ1-1; d_call: NA; cdr3_aa: CASSRVARREAFF; cdr3_nt: TGTGCCAGCAGCCGAGTCGCCCGACGGGAGGCTTTCTTT
v_call: TRBV7-8; clone_size: few; j_call: TRBJ2-5; d_call: NA; cdr3_aa: CASSLRIETQYF; cdr3_nt: TGTGCCAGCAGCTTAAGAATAGAGACCCAGTACTTC
v_call: TRBV4-2; clone_size: NA; j_call: TRBJ2-4; d_call: TRBD1; cdr3_aa: CASSQERQGAREQYF; cdr3_nt: TGTGCCAGCAGCCAAGAGAGACAGGGGGCGAGGGAGCAGTACTTC
v_call: TRBV6-2/TRBV6-3; clone_size: NA; j_call: TRBJ2-5; d_call: TRBD1; cdr3_aa: CASSYRDSLGRETQYF; cdr3_nt: TGTGCCAGCAGTTACCGGGACAGCTTGGGGCGGGAGACCCAGTACTTC
v_call: TRBV9; clone_size: NA; j_call: TRBJ2-3; d_call: NA; cdr3_aa: CASSVLSGGQDTQYF; cdr3_nt: TGTGCCAGCAGCGTATTATCAGGGGGGCAAGATACGCAGTATTTT
v_call: TRBV6-2/TRBV6-3; clone_size: NA; j_call: TRBJ2-3; d_call: TRBD2; cdr3_aa: CASSYNPRGLAGARDTQYF; cdr3_nt: TGTGCCAGCAGTTACAACCCCCGAGGACTAGCGGGGGCCAGGGATACGCAGTATTTT
v_call: TRBV14; clone_size: NA; j_call: TRBJ2-1; d_call: TRBD1; cdr3_aa: CASSTTGTAIYNEQFF; cdr3_nt: TGTGCCAGCAGCACTACCGGGACAGCGATCTACAATGAGCAGTTCTTC
v_call: TRBV10-3; clone_size: NA; j_call: TRBJ1-5; d_call: NA; cdr3_aa: CAIAEHREQPQHF; cdr3_nt: TGTGCCATCGCAGAACACAGGGAACAGCCCCAGCATTTT
v_call: TRBV4-2; clone_size: NA; j_call: TRBJ2-3; d_call: NA; cdr3_aa: CASSQDSQDSTDTQYF; cdr3_nt: TGTGCCAGCAGCCAAGATTCACAGGATAGCACAGATACGCAGTATTTT
v_call: TRBV12-3/TRBV12-4; clone_size: few; j_call: TRBJ2-1; d_call: TRBD2; cdr3_aa: CASNLAGGSYNEQFF; cdr3_nt: TGTGCCAGCAATCTAGCGGGGGGGTCCTACAATGAGCAGTTCTTC
v_call: TRBV7-6; clone_size: few; j_call: TRBJ2-3; d_call: NA; cdr3_aa: CASSPGLSPDTQYF; cdr3_nt: TGTGCCAGCAGCCCGGGACTCTCTCCAGATACGCAGTATTTT
v_call: TRBV9; clone_size: NA; j_call: TRBJ2-5; d_call: NA; cdr3_aa: CASSVDHQETQYF; cdr3_nt: TGTGCCAGCAGCGTGGACCACCAAGAGACCCAGTACTTC
v_call: TRBV6-2/TRBV6-3; clone_size: NA; j_call: TRBJ2-3; d_call: NA; cdr3_aa: CASSYRPVADRQSNTQYF; cdr3_nt: TGTGCCAGCAGTTACCGACCTGTAGCGGATAGGCAATCGAATACGCAGTATTTT
v_call: TRBV27; clone_size: NA; j_call: TRBJ2-1; d_call: NA; cdr3_aa: CASSLISGEQFF; cdr3_nt: TGTGCCAGCAGTTTGATAAGCGGTGAGCAGTTCTTC
v_call: TRBV28; clone_size: NA; j_call: TRBJ2-7; d_call: TRBD2; cdr3_aa: CASSRQIGTSGGAGEYF; cdr3_nt: TGTGCCAGCAGTCGCCAGATTGGGACTAGCGGGGGGGCCGGAGAGTACTTC
v_call: TRBV9; clone_size: few; j_call: TRBJ1-2; d_call: NA; cdr3_aa: CASSGQMDGYTF; cdr3_nt: TGTGCCAGCAGCGGACAGATGGATGGCTACACCTTC
v_call: TRBV6-6; clone_size: NA; j_call: TRBJ2-1; d_call: TRBD2; cdr3_aa: CAALGLAKLEQFF; cdr3_nt: TGTGCTGCCCTGGGACTAGCGAAACTTGAGCAGTTCTTC
v_call: TRBV4-3; clone_size: NA; j_call: TRBJ1-2; d_call: NA; cdr3_aa: CASSQDPARGYGYTF; cdr3_nt: TGCGCCAGCAGCCAAGATCCCGCCAGGGGCTATGGCTACACCTTC
v_call: TRBV11-2; clone_size: once; j_call: TRBJ2-7; d_call: NA; cdr3_aa: CASSLGGATPYEQYF; cdr3_nt: TGTGCCAGCAGCTTAGGCGGGGCTACCCCCTACGAGCAGTACTTC
v_call: TRBV7-9; clone_size: NA; j_call: TRBJ2-1; d_call: TRBD2; cdr3_aa: CASSAWGGSDEQFF; cdr3_nt: TGTGCCAGCAGCGCCTGGGGGGGGAGCGATGAGCAGTTCTTC
v_call: TRBV15; clone_size: NA; j_call: TRBJ2-5; d_call: TRBD2; cdr3_aa: CATSRVPSGGGLHQETQYF; cdr3_nt: TGTGCCACCAGCAGAGTGCCTAGCGGGGGGGGACTCCACCAAGAGACCCAGTACTTC
v_call: TRBV30; clone_size: few; j_call: TRBJ1-2; d_call: NA; cdr3_aa: CAWSRGLRYGYTF; cdr3_nt: TGTGCCTGGAGTCGGGGGTTACGCTATGGCTACACCTTC
v_call: TRBV24-1; clone_size: once; j_call: TRBJ2-1; d_call: TRBD1; cdr3_aa: CATSEAGGSNEQFF; cdr3_nt: TGTGCCACCAGTGAGGCAGGGGGCTCGAATGAGCAGTTCTTC
v_call: TRBV29-1; clone_size: NA; j_call: TRBJ1-2; d_call: NA; cdr3_aa: CSVEGDPEVYGYTF; cdr3_nt: TGCAGCGTTGAGGGGGACCCAGAAGTTTATGGCTACACCTTC
v_call: TRBV7-3; clone_size: NA; j_call: TRBJ2-2; d_call: NA; cdr3_aa: CASSLWSANTGELFF; cdr3_nt: TGTGCCAGCAGCTTATGGTCCGCGAACACCGGGGAGCTGTTTTTT
v_call: TRBV7-2; clone_size: NA; j_call: TRBJ1-1; d_call: NA; cdr3_aa: CASSPQGLGAFF; cdr3_nt: TGTGCCAGCAGTCCCCAAGGGTTGGGCGCTTTCTTT
v_call: TRBV7-2; clone_size: NA; j_call: TRBJ2-5; d_call: TRBD1; cdr3_aa: CASSLQTGPQETQYF; cdr3_nt: TGTGCCAGCAGCTTGCAGACAGGGCCACAAGAGACCCAGTACTTC
v_call: TRBV7-2; clone_size: few; j_call: TRBJ2-7; d_call: TRBD1; cdr3_aa: CASSSSDRVAEQYF; cdr3_nt: TGTGCCAGCAGTTCCTCAGACAGGGTGGCCGAGCAGTACTTC